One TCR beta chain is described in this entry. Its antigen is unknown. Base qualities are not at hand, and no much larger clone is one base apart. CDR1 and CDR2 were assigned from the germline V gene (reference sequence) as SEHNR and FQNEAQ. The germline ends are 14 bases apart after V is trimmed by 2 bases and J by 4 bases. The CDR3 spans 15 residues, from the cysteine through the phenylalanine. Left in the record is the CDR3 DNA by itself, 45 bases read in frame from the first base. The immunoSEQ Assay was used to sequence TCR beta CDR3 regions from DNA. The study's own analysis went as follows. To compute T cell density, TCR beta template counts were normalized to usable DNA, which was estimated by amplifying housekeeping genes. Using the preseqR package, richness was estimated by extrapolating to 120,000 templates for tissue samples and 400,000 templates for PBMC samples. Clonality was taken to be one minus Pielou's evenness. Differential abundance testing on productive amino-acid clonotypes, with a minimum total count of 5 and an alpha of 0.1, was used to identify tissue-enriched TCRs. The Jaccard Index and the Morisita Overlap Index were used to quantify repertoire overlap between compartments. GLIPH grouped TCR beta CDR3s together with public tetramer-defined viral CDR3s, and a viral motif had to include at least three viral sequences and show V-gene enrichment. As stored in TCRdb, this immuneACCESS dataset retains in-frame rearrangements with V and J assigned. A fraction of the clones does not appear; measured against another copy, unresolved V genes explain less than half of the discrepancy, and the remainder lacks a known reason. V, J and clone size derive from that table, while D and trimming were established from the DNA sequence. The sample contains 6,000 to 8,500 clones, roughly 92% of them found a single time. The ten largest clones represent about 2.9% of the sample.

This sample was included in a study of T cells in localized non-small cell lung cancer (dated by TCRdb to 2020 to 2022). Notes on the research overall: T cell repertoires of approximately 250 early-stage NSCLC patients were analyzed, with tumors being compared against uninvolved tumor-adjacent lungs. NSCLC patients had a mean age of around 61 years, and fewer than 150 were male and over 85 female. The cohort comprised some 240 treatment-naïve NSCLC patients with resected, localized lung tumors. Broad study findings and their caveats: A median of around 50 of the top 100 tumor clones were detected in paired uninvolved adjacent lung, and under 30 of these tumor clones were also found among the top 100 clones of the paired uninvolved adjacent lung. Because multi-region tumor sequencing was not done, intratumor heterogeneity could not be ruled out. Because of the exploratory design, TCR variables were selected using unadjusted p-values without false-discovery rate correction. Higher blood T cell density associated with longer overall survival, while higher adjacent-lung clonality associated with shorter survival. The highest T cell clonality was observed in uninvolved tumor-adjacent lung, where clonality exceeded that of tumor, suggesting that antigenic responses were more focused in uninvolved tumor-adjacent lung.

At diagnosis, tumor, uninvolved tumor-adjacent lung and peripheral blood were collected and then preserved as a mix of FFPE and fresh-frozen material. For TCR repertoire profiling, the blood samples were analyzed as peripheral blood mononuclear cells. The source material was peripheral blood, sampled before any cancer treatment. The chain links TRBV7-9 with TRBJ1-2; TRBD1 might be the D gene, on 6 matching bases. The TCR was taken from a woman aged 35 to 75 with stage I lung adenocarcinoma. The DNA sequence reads TGTGCCAGCAGCTTAACACAGGGTTTGGCCTATGGCTACACCTTC. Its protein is CASSLTQGLAYGYTF.